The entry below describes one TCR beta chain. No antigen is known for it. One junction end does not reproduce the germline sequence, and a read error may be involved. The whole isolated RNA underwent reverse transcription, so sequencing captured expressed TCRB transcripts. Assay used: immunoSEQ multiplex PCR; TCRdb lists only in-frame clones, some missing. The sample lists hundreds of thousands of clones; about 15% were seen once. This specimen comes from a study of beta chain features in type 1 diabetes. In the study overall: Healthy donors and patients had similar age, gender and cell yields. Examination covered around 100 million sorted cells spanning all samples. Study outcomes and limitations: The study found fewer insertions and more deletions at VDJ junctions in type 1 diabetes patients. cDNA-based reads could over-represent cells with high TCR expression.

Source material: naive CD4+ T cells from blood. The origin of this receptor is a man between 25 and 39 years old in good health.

CDR3 DNA: TGTGCCAGTAGTACTTCCTTCGAGCAGTACTTC. Residues: CASSTSFEQYF. The chain joins TRBV19 to TRBJ2-7; D is unresolved. CDR1 LNHDA and CDR2 SQIVND come from the germline V gene (reference sequence). This CDR3 is built from 11 residues. Looking up the rest from reference TRBV19 and TRBJ2-7 gives the full variable domain: DGGITQSPKYLFRKEGQNVTLSCEQNLNHDAMYWYRQDPGQGLRLIYYSQIVNDFQKGDIAEGYSVSREKKESFPLTVTSAQKNPTAFYLCASSTSFEQYFGPGTRLTVT.